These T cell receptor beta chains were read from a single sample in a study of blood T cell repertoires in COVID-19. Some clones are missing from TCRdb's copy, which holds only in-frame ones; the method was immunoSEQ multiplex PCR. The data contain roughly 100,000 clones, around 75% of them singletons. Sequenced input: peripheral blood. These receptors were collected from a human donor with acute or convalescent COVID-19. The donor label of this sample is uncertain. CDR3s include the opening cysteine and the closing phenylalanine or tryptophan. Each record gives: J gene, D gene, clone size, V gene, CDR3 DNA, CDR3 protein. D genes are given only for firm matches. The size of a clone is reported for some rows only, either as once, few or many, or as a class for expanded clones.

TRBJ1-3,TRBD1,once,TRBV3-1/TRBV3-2,TGTGCCAGCAGCCAAGGGGGGACAGGTTCCCGAAACACCATATATTTT,CASSQGGTGSRNTIYF
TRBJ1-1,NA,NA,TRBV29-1,TGCAGCGTTGGGACACCCATGAACACTGAAGCTTTCTTT,CSVGTPMNTEAFF
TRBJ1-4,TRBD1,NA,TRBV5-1,TGCGCCAGCAGTGGCAGGGGGCTCAATGAAAAACTGTTTTTT,CASSGRGLNEKLFF
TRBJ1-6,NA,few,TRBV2,TGTGCCAGCGACCCGTCCCGGACATTTAATTCACCCCTCCACTTT,CASDPSRTFNSPLHF
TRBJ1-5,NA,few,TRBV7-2,TGTGCCAGCAGCTCGACAGTATCTCAGCCCCAGCATTTT,CASSSTVSQPQHF
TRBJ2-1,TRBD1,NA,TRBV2,TGTGCCAGCTGGGACAGGGCTTACAATGAGCAGTTCTTC,CASWDRAYNEQFF
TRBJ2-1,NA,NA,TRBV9,TGTGCCAGCAGCGTAGATCTTGGGGAGGTGCAGTTCTTC,CASSVDLGEVQFF
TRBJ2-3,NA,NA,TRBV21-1,TGTGCCAGCAGCAACCCCATAGGGACTAGCAGGGGTACGCAGTATTTT,CASSNPIGTSRGTQYF
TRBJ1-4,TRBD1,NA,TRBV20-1,TGCAGTGCTAGTCATCCGCGACAGGGAAAGGAAAAACTGTTTTTT,CSASHPRQGKEKLFF
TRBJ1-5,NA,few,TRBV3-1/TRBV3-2,TGTGCCAGCAGCCAAGATGGACGGGGGAATCAGCCCCAGCATTTT,CASSQDGRGNQPQHF
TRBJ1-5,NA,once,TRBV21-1,TGTGCCAGCAGCCTGGACAGGCCTTATAGCAATCAGCCCCAGCATTTT,CASSLDRPYSNQPQHF
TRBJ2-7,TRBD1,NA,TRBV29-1,TGCAGCGTTGAAGGAGACAGGGTCTACGAGCAGTACTTC,CSVEGDRVYEQYF
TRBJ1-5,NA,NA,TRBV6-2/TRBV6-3,TGTGCCAGCAGTTCTGAGGACCGCGGGCGTAGCAATCAGCCCCAGCATTTT,CASSSEDRGRSNQPQHF
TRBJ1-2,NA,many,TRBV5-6,TGTGCCAGCAGCCCATGGCGGTCTAACTATGGCTACACCTTC,CASSPWRSNYGYTF
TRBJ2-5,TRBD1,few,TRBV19,TGTGCCAGTAGTATTAACAGGGGGAGCACCCAGTACTTC,CASSINRGSTQYF
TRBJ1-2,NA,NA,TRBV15,TGTGCCACCAGCAGAGATAGGGGAATGGGCTATGGCTACACCTTC,CATSRDRGMGYGYTF
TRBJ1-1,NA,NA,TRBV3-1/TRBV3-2,TGTGCCAGCAGCCAAACGGGTAACACTGAAGCTTTCTTT,CASSQTGNTEAFF
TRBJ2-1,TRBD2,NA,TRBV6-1,TGTGCCAGCAGTGGCTATGTCACGGGGGGTTACAATGAGCAGTTCTTC,CASSGYVTGGYNEQFF
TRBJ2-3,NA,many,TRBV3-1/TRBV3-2,TGTGCCAGCAGCCAAGGTCTACTCAGCACAGATACGCAGTATTTT,CASSQGLLSTDTQYF
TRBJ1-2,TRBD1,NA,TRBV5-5,TGTGCCAGCAGCTTGGCAGGCGGGACAGCCAACTATGGCTACACCTTC,CASSLAGGTANYGYTF
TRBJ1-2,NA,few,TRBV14,TGTGCCAGCAGTCTTCGGACTAGAGGTGCTGGCTACACCTTC,CASSLRTRGAGYTF
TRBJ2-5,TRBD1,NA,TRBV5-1,TGCGCCAGCAGCGTGGGACAGCAGGGGTACAAAGAGACCCAGTACTTC,CASSVGQQGYKETQYF
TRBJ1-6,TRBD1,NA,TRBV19,TGTGCCAGTAATGAGGACAGGGGCTCACCCCTCCACTTT,CASNEDRGSPLHF
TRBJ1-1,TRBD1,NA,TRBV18,TGTGCCAGCTCACTACGGACAGGGAACACTGAAGCTTTCTTT,CASSLRTGNTEAFF
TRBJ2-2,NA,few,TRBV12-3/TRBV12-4,TGTGCCAGCACCCCGGGAACCGGGGAGCTGTTTTTT,CASTPGTGELFF
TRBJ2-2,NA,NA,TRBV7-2,TGTGCCAGCAGCTTAGTCTCGGGGTGGAGCACCGGGGAGCTGTTTTTT,CASSLVSGWSTGELFF
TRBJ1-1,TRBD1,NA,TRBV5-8,TGTGCCAGCAGCCCTGGACAGGGGTTCATGAACACTGAAGCTTTCTTT,CASSPGQGFMNTEAFF
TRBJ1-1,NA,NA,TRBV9,TGTGCCAGCAGAGGTCCGCCCGGGAGCAAGGACACTGAAGCTTTCTTT,CASRGPPGSKDTEAFF
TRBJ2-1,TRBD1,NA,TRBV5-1,TGCGCCAGCAGCTCCACAGGGGACAATGAGCAGTTCTTC,CASSSTGDNEQFF
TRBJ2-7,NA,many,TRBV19,TGTGCCAGTAGTATCGGTGGGGGCGCGGACGAGCAGTACTTC,CASSIGGGADEQYF
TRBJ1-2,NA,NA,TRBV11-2,TGTGCCAGCAGCCCCCCCACGACTCGTAACTATGGCTACACCTTC,CASSPPTTRNYGYTF
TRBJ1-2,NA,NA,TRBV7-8,TGTGCCAGCAGCTTAAGGACAGACTATGGCTACACCTTC,CASSLRTDYGYTF
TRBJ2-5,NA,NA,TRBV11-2,TGTGCCAGCAGCTTAGATCACTCACTAGTAGAGACCCAGTACTTC,CASSLDHSLVETQYF
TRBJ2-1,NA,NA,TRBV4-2,TGTGCCAGCAGCCAAGGGGGGCCGATGTTCTTC,CASSQGGPMFF
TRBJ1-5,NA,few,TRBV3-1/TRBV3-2,TGTGCCAGCAGCCAAGATCCGCAGGAAAATCAGCCCCAGCATTTT,CASSQDPQENQPQHF
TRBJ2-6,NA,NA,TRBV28,TGTGCCAGCAGCCGCCGGGCAGGGGACCCTGGGGCCAACGTCCTGACTTTC,CASSRRAGDPGANVLTF
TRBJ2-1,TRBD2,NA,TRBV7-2,TGTGCCAGCAGCCTCGGCTACGGGGGGGGGAATGAGCAGTTCTTC,CASSLGYGGGNEQFF
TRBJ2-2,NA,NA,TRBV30,TGTGCCTTTCAACGGGGGAACACCGGGGAGCTGTTTTTT,CAFQRGNTGELFF
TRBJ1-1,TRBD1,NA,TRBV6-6,TGTGCCAGCAGTCACCGGACAGGGGGAACTTTCTTT,CASSHRTGGTFF
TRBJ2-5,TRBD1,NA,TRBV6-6,TGTGCCAGCAGCTGGACAGGGGCCCAAGAGACCCAGTACTTC,CASSWTGAQETQYF
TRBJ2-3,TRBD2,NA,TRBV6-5,TGTGCCAGCAGTTCCCCGGGGGGGCGCACAGATACGCAGTATTTT,CASSSPGGRTDTQYF
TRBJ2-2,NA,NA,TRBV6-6,TGTGCCAGCAGTTACCAACCGACAGGGAACACCGGGGAGCTGTTTTTT,CASSYQPTGNTGELFF
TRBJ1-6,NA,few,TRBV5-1,TGCGCCAGCAGCACCGCCCCCGGAGGGAACGTTGGCTCACCCCTCCACTTT,CASSTAPGGNVGSPLHF
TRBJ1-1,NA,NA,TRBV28,TGTGCCAGCAGTTTTAGTCTCCGGGCCCGGGAGGAAGCTTTCTTT,CASSFSLRAREEAFF
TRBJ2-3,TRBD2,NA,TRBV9,TGTGCCAGCAGCGTAGCTCACGCGGGGGGGCCCGGTGATACGCAGTATTTT,CASSVAHAGGPGDTQYF
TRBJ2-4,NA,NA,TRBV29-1,TGCAGCGTTGACGGGAAATCCGAAAACATTCAGTACTTC,CSVDGKSENIQYF
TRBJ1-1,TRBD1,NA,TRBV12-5,TGTGCTAGTGGCTCCGGGACAGGGAGGCCTGAAGCTTTCTTT,CASGSGTGRPEAFF
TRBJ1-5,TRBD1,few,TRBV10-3,TGTGCCATCAGTGAGTGGGGGACAGGGGAATATAGCAATCAGCCCCAGCATTTT,CAISEWGTGEYSNQPQHF
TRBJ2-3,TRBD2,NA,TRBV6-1,TGTGCCAGCAGTGCAAACATACTAGCGGGGGTCGCAGATACGCAGTATTTT,CASSANILAGVADTQYF
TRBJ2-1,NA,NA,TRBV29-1,TGCAGCGTTGAAGATCGAGGTGAGCAGTTCTTC,CSVEDRGEQFF
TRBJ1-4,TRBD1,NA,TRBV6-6,TGTGCCAGCAGTCGGCAGGGGGCAATCTGGGAAAAACTGTTTTTT,CASSRQGAIWEKLFF
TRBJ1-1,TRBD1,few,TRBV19,TGTGCCAGTAGGGCGGACAGGCGAGTAAACACTGAAGCTTTCTTT,CASRADRRVNTEAFF
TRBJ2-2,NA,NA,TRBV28,TGTGCCTGTAGGAGAAACACGAACACCGGGGAGCTGTTTTTT,CACRRNTNTGELFF
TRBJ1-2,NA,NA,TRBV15,TGTGCCACCAGCCGAGACAGTGGTAACTATGGCTACACCTTC,CATSRDSGNYGYTF
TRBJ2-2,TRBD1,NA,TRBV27,TGTGCCAGCAGTGTTACGGGGTGGCAGGGGGCAACCGGGGAGCTGTTTTTT,CASSVTGWQGATGELFF
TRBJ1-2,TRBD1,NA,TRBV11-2,TGTGCCAGCAGCCCCGAGGGGGCTGGGTATGGCTACACCTTC,CASSPEGAGYGYTF
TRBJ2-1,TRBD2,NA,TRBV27,TGTGCCAGCAGTGAACCGGGACTAGTGGGCTACAATGAGCAGTTCTTC,CASSEPGLVGYNEQFF
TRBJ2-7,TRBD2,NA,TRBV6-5,TGTGCCAGCACCAAAACCGGGACTAGCTTTTACGAGCAGTACTTC,CASTKTGTSFYEQYF